This entry is about one T cell receptor (beta chain). Trimming shortened V by 3 bases and J by 2 bases, and 10 bases separated the two germline ends. Germline CDR1 reads GTSNPN; CDR2 reads SVGIG (reference sequence). The CDR3 is made up of 13 amino acids. These data come from a study of blood T cell repertoires in COVID-19. Assignment of participants to cohorts was predicated upon participant-reported clinical history. Clones were sequenced by immunoSEQ multiplex PCR, and TCRdb holds only the in-frame ones, with some missing. The table has 150,000 to 200,000 clones, approximately 88% seen once; the top ten hold about an eighth.

Sequencing input: PBMCs or T cells enriched from blood (not recorded which). The V and J genes are TRBV30 and TRBJ1-2; D remains ambiguous. This sequence was found in a woman aged 60 to 75 who had recovered from COVID-19. CDR3 bases: TGTGCCTGGAGGGGAGGCCCGAACTATGGCTACACCTTC. As protein: CAWRGGPNYGYTF.